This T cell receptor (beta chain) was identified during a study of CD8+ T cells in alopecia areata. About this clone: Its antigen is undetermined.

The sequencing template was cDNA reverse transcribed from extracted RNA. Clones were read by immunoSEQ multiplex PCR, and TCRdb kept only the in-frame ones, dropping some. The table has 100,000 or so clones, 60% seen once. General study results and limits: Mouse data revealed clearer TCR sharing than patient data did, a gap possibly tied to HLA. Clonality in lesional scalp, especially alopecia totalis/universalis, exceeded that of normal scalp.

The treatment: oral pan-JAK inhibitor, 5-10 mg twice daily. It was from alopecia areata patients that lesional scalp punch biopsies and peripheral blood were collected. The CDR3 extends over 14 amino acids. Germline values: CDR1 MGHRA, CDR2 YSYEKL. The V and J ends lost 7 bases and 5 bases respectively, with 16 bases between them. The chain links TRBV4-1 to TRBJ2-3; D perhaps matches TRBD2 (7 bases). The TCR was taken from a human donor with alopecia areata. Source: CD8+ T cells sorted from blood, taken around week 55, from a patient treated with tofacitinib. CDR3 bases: TGCGCCAGCAACTCCCGGGGGGCTGAAGATACGCAGTATTTT. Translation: CASNSRGAEDTQYF.